This T cell receptor (beta chain) was documented in a study of blood T cell repertoires in COVID-19. Turning to the study itself: Specimens from acute and convalescent COVID-19 originated in the United States, Italy and Spain. T cells, B-cell-depleted T cells, or PBMCs supplied cDNA or gDNA.

This clone was seen a few times. Per the original data handling: Reference gene primer amplification yielded estimated nucleated cell counts. Profiling relied on immunoSEQ multiplex PCR, and the TCRdb table lists in-frame clones only, not all of them. V, J and clone size reflect that table, while D and trimming were determined from the DNA. The sample lists a few hundred thousand clones, around 90% seen once, with roughly 4% in the top ten. This CDR3 contains 13 residues. Per germline, CDR1 KGHDR and CDR2 SFDVKD. J gave up 1 base and V 10 bases, and 5 bases lay outside the gene matches. This chain connects TRBV24-1 to TRBJ1-1; 7 bases match TRBD1. Material for sequencing was peripheral blood. The origin of this receptor is a man in his fifties or sixties who had recovered from COVID-19. The CDR3 DNA reads TGTGCCACGGCGGACAGGAGGAACACTGAAGCTTTCTTT. It is translated as CATADRRNTEAFF.